The next 30 T cell receptor beta chains were all read from a single sample in a study of cytomegalovirus exposure and HLA in healthy donors. The primer mix had 60 Vbeta and 13 Jbeta primers. Clones were sequenced by immunoSEQ multiplex PCR, and TCRdb holds only the in-frame ones, with some missing. The table has around 67,000 clones, approximately 92% seen once; the top ten hold 12%. The specimen was PBMCs. These receptor sequences come from a woman aged 25 to 39 in good health and CMV-seropositive.

This clone was observed a handful of times. V gene TRBV29-1 combines with J gene TRBJ1-6; TRBD1 matches 7 bases. Germline CDR1 SQVTM, CDR2 ANQGSEA. This CDR3 is built from 14 residues. Trimming removed 6 bases from V and 1 base from J; junction bases left unmatched: 3. CDR3 loop: CSVQTGSYNSPLHF. The DNA of the CDR3 is TGCAGCGTCCAGACAGGGTCCTATAATTCACCCCTCCACTTT.

Comment on this clone: A read error may account for a junction end that differs from germline. V is TRBV15 and J is TRBJ1-1; a weak D match, TRBD1 (6 bases). The V gene's germline CDR1 is LNHNV and CDR2 YYDKDF (reference sequence). The CDR3 is 15 residues long. CDR3 in amino acids: CATSGEQGWDTEAFF. DNA of the CDR3: TGTGCCACCAGCGGAGAACAGGGATGGGACACTGAAGCTTTCTTT.

The CDR3 nucleotides read TGTGCCAGCAGTCGTCCGGGGTACGGCACCGGGGAGCTGTTTTTT. It yields the protein CASSRPGYGTGELFF. This chain links TRBV7-6 with TRBJ2-2, with TRBD2 as a possible D gene (5 bases). Deletions cut 6 bases from V and 4 bases from J, with 15 bases between. Germline CDR1 SGHVS, CDR2 FNYEAQ. CDR3 length equals 15 residues. Full variable domain (missing parts from reference TRBV7-6 and TRBJ2-2): GAGVSQSPRYKVTKRGQDVALRCDPISGHVSLYWYRQALGQGPEFLTYFNYEAQQDKSGLPNDRFSAERPEGSISTLTIQRTEQRDSAMYRCASSRPGYGTGELFFGEGSRLTVL.

The rearrangement links TRBV5-4 to TRBJ1-4; D ambiguous. Germline lookup yields CDR1 SGHNT and CDR2 YYREEE (reference sequence). CDR3 length: 14 residues. The germline V and J ends were trimmed by 2 bases and 0 bases, with 5 bases remaining between them. This chain's CDR3 is CASSFAATNEKLFF. CDR3 in DNA: TGTGCCAGCAGCTTTGCAGCAACTAATGAAAAACTGTTTTTT. The complete variable domain, with remaining parts taken from reference TRBV5-4 and TRBJ1-4, reads ETGVTQSPTHLIKTRGQQVTLRCSSQSGHNTVSWYQQALGQGPQFIFQYYREEENGRGNFPPRFSGLQFPNYSSELNVNALELDDSALYLCASSFAATNEKLFFGSGTQLSVL.

The V gene is TRBV27, the J gene TRBJ2-7; 7 bases map to TRBD2. CDR3 length: 15 residues. Germline-derived CDR1 and CDR2 are MNHEY and SMNVEV (reference sequence). V lost 6 bases, J lost 2 bases, and 10 bases stayed unmatched. The CDR3 here is CASSPAGRGAYEQYF. The CDR3 DNA sequence: TGTGCCAGCAGCCCCGCGGGGAGGGGAGCCTACGAGCAGTACTTC.

The chain employs TRBV7-2 and TRBJ2-7, with D maybe TRBD2 (5 bases). The CDR3 runs to 14 residues. V was cut by 5 bases and J by 7 bases, with 18 bases left in between. Germline V lookup: CDR1 SGHTA, CDR2 FQGNSA. Written as DNA, the CDR3 is TGTGCCAGCAGCCCCGGCGGAGTAGGGAGAGAGCAGTACTTC. Translation gives CASSPGGVGREQYF.

The gene calls are TRBV27 and TRBJ2-5; TRBD2 is a possible D gene (5 bases). The CDR3 consists of 16 residues. In germline, CDR1 is MNHEY, CDR2 SMNVEV (reference sequence). The V end lost 3 bases, the J end lost 5 bases, and 19 bases lay between the germline ends. CDR3 nucleotide sequence: TGTGCCAGCAGTTTCAGCCGGGTAACTAGTTCGGAGACCCAGTACTTC. This sequence encodes CASSFSRVTSSETQYF.

The chain recombines TRBV7-9 with TRBJ1-1; D unclear. The CDR3 is 13 amino acids. The germline V and J ends were trimmed by 5 bases and 1 base, with 8 bases remaining between them. Germline CDR1 reads SEHNR; CDR2 reads FQNEAQ (reference sequence). The CDR3 DNA reads as TGTGCCAGCAGCGGCCGTTCGAACACTGAAGCTTTCTTT. As protein: CASSGRSNTEAFF.

This chain uses TRBV6-1 with TRBJ2-7; D is ambiguous. CDR1 is MNHNS, CDR2 SASEGT, per germline. There are 14 residues in the CDR3. V was cut by 3 bases and J by 5 bases, with 14 bases left in between. CDR3 amino acids: CASSDRREGNEQYF. In DNA, the CDR3 is TGTGCCAGCAGTGACAGGCGAGAAGGCAACGAGCAGTACTTC.

The CDR3, as DNA: TGTGCCAGCAGCTTGGACTGGACAGGGTCCCGAAACACCATATATTTT. This gives the protein CASSLDWTGSRNTIYF. The chain links TRBV5-5 to TRBJ1-3, with 8 positions matching TRBD1. CDR1 and CDR2 from the germline V gene are SGHKS and YYEKEE (reference sequence). Germline trimming cut 0 bases from V and 5 bases from J; bases unmatched to any gene: 7. CDR3 length: 16 residues.

This clone appeared a few times. V is TRBV5-1 and J is TRBJ2-3, with TRBD2 identical over 7 bases. The CDR3 spans 16 residues. V lost 1 base and J lost 3; bases outside the gene matches: 8. The germline V gene encodes CDR1 SGHRS and CDR2 YFSETQ. CDR3 loop: CASSLLGGRATDTQYF. In nucleotides, the CDR3 is TGCGCCAGCAGCTTGTTGGGCGGGAGAGCTACAGATACGCAGTATTTT.

The V and J genes are TRBV5-1 and TRBJ1-6, with D possibly TRBD1 on 6 matching bases. The CDR3 sequence is 14 residues long. Germline V gives CDR1 SGHRS, CDR2 YFSETQ. Trimming removed 1 base at V and 6 bases at J, with 8 bases between. CDR3 sequence: CASSLTGTNSPLHF. CDR3 sequence (DNA): TGCGCCAGCAGCTTGACAGGGACTAATTCACCCCTCCACTTT.

The gene calls are TRBV5-4 and TRBJ1-6; 9 nucleotides match TRBD1. CDR3 length: 15 amino acids. The germline V gene has CDR1 SGHNT and CDR2 YYREEE (reference sequence). V shed 3 bases and J 10 bases; nucleotides not matched to a gene: 8. The CDR3 here is CASSSPGQGFSPLHF. CDR3 coding DNA: TGTGCCAGCAGCTCGCCGGGACAGGGCTTCTCACCCCTCCACTTT.

The rearrangement links TRBV6-1 to TRBJ2-2; 14 nucleotides align to TRBD2. CDR1 MNHNS and CDR2 SASEGT come from the germline V gene. The CDR3 is made up of 15 amino acids. After removal of 7 bases from V and 8 bases from J, the junction contained 6 bases not matched to a gene. The CDR3 sequence: CASIIRTSGRGELFF. CDR3 DNA: TGTGCCAGCATTATAAGGACTAGCGGGAGGGGGGAGCTGTTTTTT.

This clone has a single count. This rearrangement joins TRBV5-1 to TRBJ1-1; no clear D gene. The CDR3 has 14 amino acids. CDR1 is SGHRS and CDR2 is YFSETQ in the germline V gene. V was trimmed by 1 base and J by 4 bases, leaving 11 bases between them. The CDR3 DNA reads TGCGCCAGCAGCTTGTGGGGAGTGGGCACTGAAGCTTTCTTT. Translating it yields CASSLWGVGTEAFF.

The chain employs TRBV27 and TRBJ2-1; 10 nucleotides match TRBD2. Losses at the gene ends were 0 bases for V and 8 bases for J; bases not matched to a gene: 1. The CDR3 spans 14 residues. CDR1 is MNHEY and CDR2 is SMNVEV in the germline V gene (reference sequence). This CDR3 reads CASSLSSGRHEQFF. The CDR3 DNA reads as TGTGCCAGCAGTTTATCTAGCGGGAGGCATGAGCAGTTCTTC.

The chain links TRBV4-1 to TRBJ2-3; D not resolved. Germline CDR1 and CDR2: MGHRA and YSYEKL. The CDR3 spans 15 residues. V gave up 4 bases and J gave up 2 bases, with 13 bases separating them. The CDR3 DNA is TGCGCCAGCAGCCCGCGACACTTACTCACAGATACGCAGTATTTT. It encodes CASSPRHLLTDTQYF.

The chain combines TRBV10-2 with TRBJ2-1; TRBD2 matches 8 bases. Germline V lookup: CDR1 WSHSY, CDR2 SAAADI. The CDR3 runs to 15 residues. The V and J ends lost 3 bases and 8 bases, in that order; junction bases with no gene match: 9. CDR3 nucleotides: TGCGCCAGCAGTGATGCCGGGAGGGTCATGGATGAGCAGTTCTTC. Its protein product is CASSDAGRVMDEQFF.

V is TRBV21-1 and J is TRBJ1-4; TRBD1 is taken as the D call from the table, unchecked against the DNA. TRBV21-1 is flagged as a pseudogene. This CDR3 has 17 amino acids. This chain's CDR3 is CASSKEDSLETNEKLFF. The CDR3 nucleotides are TGTGCCAGCAGCAAAGAGGACAGCCTAGAAACTAATGAAAAACTGTTTTTT.

The genes are TRBV9 and TRBJ2-7; 9 bases line up with TRBD2. CDR1 and CDR2 from the germline V gene are SGDLS and YYNGEE. CDR3 size: 15 residues. The junction had 3 bases not matched to a gene; V was cut back by 0 bases and J by 2 bases. The CDR3 loop is CASSVGGRAPYEQYF. The CDR3 nucleotides are TGTGCCAGCAGCGTAGGCGGGAGGGCCCCCTACGAGCAGTACTTC.

The chain joins TRBV19 to TRBJ1-3, with D maybe TRBD1 (6 bases). Germline lookup yields CDR1 LNHDA and CDR2 SQIVND (reference sequence). This CDR3 region has 20 residues. Between the trimmed V and J ends, which lost 6 bases and 3 bases, there was a span of 30 bases. CDR3 bases: TGTGCCAGTAGCCCCCCCGGGACATCTAGCTTCGATTTGCGTGGAAACACCATATATTTT. Translated: CASSPPGTSSFDLRGNTIYF.

The chain carries TRBV11-2 and TRBJ2-7, with TRBD1 matching over 10 bases. The ends lost 3 bases at V and 5 bases at J; junction bases unmatched: 7. The CDR3 spans 15 residues. Germline assignment: CDR1 SGHAT and CDR2 FQNNGV. The CDR3 is CASSFLRDRGHEQYF. The CDR3 DNA reads TGTGCCAGCAGCTTTCTCCGGGACAGGGGTCACGAGCAGTACTTC. Full variable domain (rest looked up from reference TRBV11-2 and TRBJ2-7): EAGVAQSPRYKIIEKRQSVAFWCNPISGHATLYWYQQILGQGPKLLIQFQNNGVVDDSQLPKDRFSAERLKGVDSTLKIQPAKLEDSAVYLCASSFLRDRGHEQYFGPGTRLTVT.

This chain connects TRBV11-1 to TRBJ2-5; TRBD2 might be the D (5 bases). The V and J ends lost 2 bases and 5 bases respectively, with 18 bases between them. Germline CDR1 reads SGHAT; CDR2 reads FQDESV (reference sequence). This CDR3 comprises 16 residues. The CDR3: CASSLWSLVEKETQYF. CDR3 DNA sequence: TGTGCCAGCAGCTTATGGTCACTAGTTGAGAAGGAGACCCAGTACTTC.

This clone was seen a single time. The chain joins TRBV5-1 to TRBJ1-1, with D possibly matching TRBD1 (5 bases). V gave up 4 bases and J gave up 1 base, with 11 bases separating them. The CDR3 is 14 amino acids. Germline loops: CDR1 SGHRS, CDR2 YFSETQ. The CDR3 bases are TGCGCCAGCAGCGGCGGACACGCGAACACTGAAGCTTTCTTT. It specifies CASSGGHANTEAFF.

The gene calls are TRBV7-3 and TRBJ1-2; 8 bases agree with TRBD1. This CDR3 has 13 amino acids. The junction had 5 bases not matched to a gene; V was cut back by 5 bases and J by 6 bases. Germline V gene sequence: CDR1 SGHTA, CDR2 FQGTGA. CDR3 in DNA: TGTGCCAGCAGCCTGCAGACAGGGGATGGCTACACCTTC. Protein: CASSLQTGDGYTF.

This clone came up a few times. The rearrangement links TRBV28 to TRBJ1-4; the D is unclear. CDR3 size: 13 residues. Trimming removed 4 bases from V and 12 bases from J, with 15 bases in between. Germline assignment: CDR1 MDHEN and CDR2 SYDVKM. The CDR3 nucleotides are TGTGCCAGCAGTTGGGAGGACCGATTGGAACTGTTTTTT. This translates into CASSWEDRLELFF.

A single count supports this clone. The chain combines TRBV4-2 with TRBJ2-5; 7 positions agree with TRBD2. Near its end, the DNA agrees better with TRBJ2-7, so the J call may be wrong. This CDR3 has 14 amino acids. From germline, CDR1 is LGHNA and CDR2 YNFKEQ. The CDR3 DNA reads as TGTGCCAGCAGCCAAGATAGCGGGTCCTACGAGCAGTACTTC. Its protein product is CASSQDSGSYEQYF.

The chain joins TRBV5-1 to TRBJ2-1, with D uncertain. This CDR3 region has 11 residues. Germline V gene lookup returns CDR1 SGHRS and CDR2 YFSETQ. V gave up 1 base and J gave up 9 bases, with 5 bases separating them. CDR3 residues: CASSLSSEQFF. DNA for the CDR3: TGCGCCAGCAGCTTGTCTTCTGAGCAGTTCTTC.

The V gene is TRBV5-1, the J gene TRBJ2-1; D may be TRBD1 (5 bases). Trimming shortened V by 2 bases and J by 10 bases, and 10 bases separated the two germline ends. Germline CDR1 and CDR2: SGHRS and YFSETQ. The CDR3 length is 12 residues. CDR3 coding DNA: TGCGCCAGCAGCTTATCAGGGCTAGAGCAGTTCTTC. Translation: CASSLSGLEQFF.

The chain has TRBV5-6 and TRBJ1-5, with no clear D. Trimming cost V 1 base and J 4 bases, with 6 bases left between them. Germline CDR1 SGHDT, CDR2 YYEEEE. The CDR3 sequence is 13 residues long. The CDR3 nucleotides read TGTGCCAGCAGCTTGCGGGAAAATCAGCCCCAGCATTTT. Its translation: CASSLRENQPQHF.